The 4 T cell receptor beta chains below come from one sample, sequenced in a study of shared clonotypes between healthy human individuals. Data came from immunoSEQ multiplex PCR; TCRdb stores just in-frame clones and leaves some out. Of 780,000 or so clones in the sample, 72% were seen once. Source material: memory CD4+ T cells sorted from blood. Noted subset: CD45RA-negative fraction. The receptors derive from a woman in her thirties in good health.

CDR3 residues: CAGRLEEAMRKRDSYEQYF. The DNA of the CDR3 is TGTGCCGGCCGGTTAGAGGAGGCGATGAGGAAGCGGGACTCCTACGAGCAGTACTTC. The rearrangement uses TRBV19 and TRBJ2-7; 7 positions match TRBD2. Germline-derived CDR1 and CDR2 are LNHDA and SQIVND (reference sequence). Trimming cost V 11 bases and J 0 bases; bases outside gene matches: 25. CDR3 length: 19 residues.

This chain joins TRBV14 and TRBJ1-1; tentatively, D is TRBD1 (5 bases). V lost 4 bases, J lost 3 bases, and 9 bases lay in between. CDR3 length: 13 amino acids. Germline V gene sequence: CDR1 SGHDN, CDR2 FVKESK. The CDR3, as DNA: TGTGCCAGCAGCCCCTGGGGGGACACTGAAGCTTTCTTT. Translated: CASSPWGDTEAFF.

This rearrangement joins TRBV6-1 to TRBJ1-1, with TRBD1 as a possible D gene (6 bases). The germline gives CDR1 MNHNS, CDR2 SASEGT. V was clipped by 5 bases and J by 3 bases, with 16 bases between them. The CDR3 spans 15 residues. The CDR3 reads CASSKGDIEDTEAFF. The CDR3 bases are TGTGCCAGCAGTAAAGGGGACATAGAGGACACTGAAGCTTTCTTT.

The table lists this clone with a count of one. The rearrangement uses TRBV6-5 and TRBJ2-1; the D is unclear. This CDR3 has 12 amino acids. Looked up from germline, CDR1 is MNHEY and CDR2 is SVGAGI. Trimming stripped 4 bases from V and 5 bases from J, with 6 bases between. CDR3 residues: CASSSGNNEQFF. The CDR3 DNA reads as TGTGCCAGCAGTTCAGGCAACAATGAGCAGTTCTTC.